The clone carrying this TCR beta chain was counted once. The entry originates in a study of blood T cell repertoires in COVID-19. Turning to the study itself: Acute-phase and convalescent COVID-19 samples originated in the United States, Italy and Spain.

Original processing notes: Amplification with reference gene primers provided the estimates of nucleated cell counts. Clones were read by immunoSEQ multiplex PCR, and TCRdb kept only the in-frame ones, dropping some. V and J calls and clone size follow that table, whereas D and trimming were derived from the DNA. Counted here are nearly 350,000 clones, 85% to 90% occurring once; the ten biggest clones make up more than 5%. Germline trimming cut 7 bases from V and 3 bases from J; bases unmatched to any gene: 9. This CDR3 comprises 16 residues. Germline V gene data show CDR1 as SNHLY and CDR2 as FYNNEI.

The TCR was taken from a woman between 45 and 60 years old with COVID-19, enrolled during active disease. The chain carries TRBV2 and TRBJ2-7; 13 nucleotides agree with TRBD2. Material for sequencing was peripheral blood. This chain's CDR3 is CASTRGRLAGGYEQYF. The DNA of the CDR3 is TGTGCCAGCACACGCGGGCGACTAGCGGGAGGCTACGAGCAGTACTTC.